This passage covers 11 T cell receptor beta chains from one sample sequenced in a study of T cells in Graves' hyperthyroidism and ophthalmopathy. The TCR beta CDR3 regions underwent amplification using RNA transcripts as the source. Using the HTBI primer set, a first-round RT-PCR was run on the TCR CDR3. TCRdb processed the multiplex PCR reads anew with MiXCR; each CDR3 protein has one entry. This table holds fewer than 550,000 distinct CDR3 sequences, 15% to 19% found once. Material for sequencing was blood. All receptors come from a woman aged 18-29 years with Graves' hyperthyroidism.

This clonotype came up many times. This chain joins TRBV20-1 and TRBJ2-7; 10 bases line up with TRBD2. The germline gives CDR1 DFQATT, CDR2 SNEGSKA (reference sequence). CDR3 size: 13 residues. V shed 6 bases and J 7 bases; nucleotides not matched to a gene: 9. CDR3 sequence reads: CSAFLAGVGEQYF. CDR3 sequence (DNA): TGCAGTGCCTTTCTAGCGGGAGTGGGTGAGCAGTACTTC.

In its sample, this clonotype was seen many times. The chain couples TRBV9 to TRBJ2-1; 7 bases agree with TRBD2. V gave up 0 bases and J gave up 9 bases; unmatched junction bases: 3. The CDR3 totals 13 residues. In germline, CDR1 is SGDLS, CDR2 YYNGEE. This CDR3 is CASSVDPGGEQFF. The CDR3 region has the DNA TGTGCCAGCAGCGTAGACCCGGGGGGTGAGCAGTTCTTC.

This clonotype was seen at least ten times. This chain joins TRBV13 and TRBJ1-5; D not certain. Trimming took 5 bases from V and 4 from J, leaving 9 bases between them. The CDR3 totals 13 residues. Per the germline V gene, CDR1 is PRHDT and CDR2 is FYEKMQ (reference sequence). The chain's CDR3 is CASSAWRNQPQHF. The CDR3 DNA follows: TGTGCCAGCAGCGCATGGAGGAATCAGCCCCAGCATTTT.

There are a few counts of this clonotype. The chain couples TRBV19 to TRBJ1-5; TRBD1 is a possible D gene (6 bases). The germline V gene encodes CDR1 LNHDA and CDR2 SQIVND (reference sequence). V shed 7 bases and J shed 5 bases, with 15 bases lying between them. This CDR3 is built from 14 residues. The CDR3 nucleotides read TGTGCCAGTAATCGCCAGGGGAGTTATCAGCCCCAGCATTTT. Amino acid sequence: CASNRQGSYQPQHF.

This clonotype was counted many times. The chain employs TRBV6-5 and TRBJ1-4; 7 bases are shared with TRBD1. The ends lost 2 bases at V and 2 bases at J; junction bases unmatched: 2. The CDR3 totals 15 residues. Germline-derived CDR1 and CDR2 are MNHEY and SVGAGI. The CDR3 nucleotides are TGTGCCAGCAGTTACCAGGGGGGCACTAATGAAAAACTGTTTTTT. It specifies CASSYQGGTNEKLFF.

This clonotype turned up a few times. The junction departs from germline at one end; a sequencing error may be responsible. This rearrangement joins TRBV2 to TRBJ2-2; a weak D match, TRBD2 (5 bases). CDR1 SNHLY and CDR2 FYNNEI come from the germline V gene. The CDR3 totals 14 residues. CDR3: CASSERGNTGELLF. CDR3 nucleotides: TGTGCCAGCAGCGAACGAGGGAACACCGGGGAGCTGCTTTTT.

Turning to this clonotype: A much larger clone lies one base from this, so it may be a read error. This chain joins TRBV10-3 and TRBJ2-1; TRBD2 aligns across 12 bases. The CDR3 is 17 residues long. The germline V gene has CDR1 ENHRY and CDR2 SYGVKD. DNA of the CDR3: TGTGCCATCAGTGAGTCGACACTAGCGGGAGGTAGGAATGAGCAGTCCTTC. Residues: CAISESTLAGGRNEQSF.

This clonotype was recorded many times. The rearrangement links TRBV3-1 to TRBJ1-2; 10 bases are shared with TRBD1. The V and J ends lost 6 bases and 8 bases, in that order; junction bases with no gene match: 6. There are 13 residues in the CDR3. CDR1 and CDR2 (germline): LGHDT, YNNKEL (reference sequence). The CDR3 region is CASRGQGQGGYTF. CDR3 DNA sequence: TGTGCCAGCAGGGGACAGGGGCAAGGAGGCTACACCTTC.

Many counts were recorded for this clonotype. The rearrangement links TRBV6-5 to TRBJ1-2, with 8 positions matching TRBD1. Germline V gene data show CDR1 as MNHEY and CDR2 as SVGAGI. This CDR3 is 15 amino acids long. V lost 0 bases, J lost 7 bases, and 7 bases stayed unmatched. CDR3 in amino acids: CASSYSEQGASGYTF. In DNA form, the CDR3 reads TGTGCCAGCAGTTACTCTGAGCAGGGGGCGAGTGGCTACACCTTC.

The sample holds many counts of this clonotype. The CDR3 DNA follows: TGTGCCAGCAGCTTAAGACTAGGACACTACGAGCAGTACTTC. Its protein is CASSLRLGHYEQYF. V and J are TRBV5-4 and TRBJ2-7, with a weak D call TRBD2 (6 bases). Germline V gene data show CDR1 as SGHNT and CDR2 as YYREEE (reference sequence). V gave up 2 bases and J gave up 3 bases, with 12 bases separating them. CDR3 length: 14 residues.

This clonotype was observed a handful of times. The chain combines TRBV10-3 with TRBJ2-3, with D tentatively TRBD1 (5 bases). The CDR3 has 14 residues. Germline values: CDR1 ENHRY, CDR2 SYGVKD. V was pared by 6 bases and J by 3 bases, with 13 bases between. The CDR3 DNA is TGTGCCATCAGGGGGCGCGATCAGACAGATACGCAGTATTTT. Translating gives CAIRGRDQTDTQYF.